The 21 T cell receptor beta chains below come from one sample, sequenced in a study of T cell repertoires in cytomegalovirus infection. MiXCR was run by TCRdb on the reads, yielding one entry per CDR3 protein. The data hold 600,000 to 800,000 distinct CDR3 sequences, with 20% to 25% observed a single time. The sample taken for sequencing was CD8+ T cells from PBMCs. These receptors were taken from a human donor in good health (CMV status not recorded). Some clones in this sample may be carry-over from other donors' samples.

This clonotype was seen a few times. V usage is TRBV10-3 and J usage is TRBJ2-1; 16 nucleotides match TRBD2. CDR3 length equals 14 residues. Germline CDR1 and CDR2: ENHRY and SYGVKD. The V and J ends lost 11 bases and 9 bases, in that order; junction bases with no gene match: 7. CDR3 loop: CASGTSGGAGEQFF. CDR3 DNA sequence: TGTGCCTCTGGGACTAGCGGGGGGGCGGGTGAGCAGTTCTTC.

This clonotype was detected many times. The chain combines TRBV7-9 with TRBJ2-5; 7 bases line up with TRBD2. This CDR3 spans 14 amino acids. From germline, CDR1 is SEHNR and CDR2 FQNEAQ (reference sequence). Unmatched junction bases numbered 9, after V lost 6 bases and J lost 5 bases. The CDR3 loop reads CASSLKAGLETQYF. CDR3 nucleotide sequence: TGTGCCAGCAGTTTAAAAGCGGGGTTGGAGACCCAGTACTTC. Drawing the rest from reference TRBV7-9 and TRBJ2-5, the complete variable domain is DTGVSQNPRHKITKRGQNVTFRCDPISEHNRLYWYRQTLGQGPEFLTYFQNEAQLEKSRLLSDRFSAERPKGSFSTLEIQRTEQGDSAMYLCASSLKAGLETQYFGPGTRLLVL.

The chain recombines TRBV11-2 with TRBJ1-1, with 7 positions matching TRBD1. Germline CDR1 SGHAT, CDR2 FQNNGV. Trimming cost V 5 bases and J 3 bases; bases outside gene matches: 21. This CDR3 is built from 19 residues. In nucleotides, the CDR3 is TGTGCCAGCAGCCCCATAACCCCTGACAGGGAGGTTGCGGACACTGAAGCTTTCTTT. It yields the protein CASSPITPDREVADTEAFF. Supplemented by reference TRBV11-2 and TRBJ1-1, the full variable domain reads EAGVAQSPRYKIIEKRQSVAFWCNPISGHATLYWYQQILGQGPKLLIQFQNNGVVDDSQLPKDRFSAERLKGVDSTLKIQPAKLEDSAVYLCASSPITPDREVADTEAFFGQGTRLTVV.

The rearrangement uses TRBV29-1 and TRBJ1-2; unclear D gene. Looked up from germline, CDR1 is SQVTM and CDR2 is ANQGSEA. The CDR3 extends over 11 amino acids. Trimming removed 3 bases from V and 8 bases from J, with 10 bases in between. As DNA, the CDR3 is TGCAGCGTTGAGAAGGGATACGGCTACACCTTC. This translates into CSVEKGYGYTF.

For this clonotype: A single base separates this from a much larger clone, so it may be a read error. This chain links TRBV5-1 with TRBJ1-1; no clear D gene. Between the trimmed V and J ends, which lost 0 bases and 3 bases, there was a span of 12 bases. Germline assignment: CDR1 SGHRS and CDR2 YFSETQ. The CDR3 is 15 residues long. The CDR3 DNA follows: TGCGCCAGCAGCTTGGTCGGGGTAGGATACACTGAAGCTTTCTTT. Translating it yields CASSLVGVGYTEAFF.

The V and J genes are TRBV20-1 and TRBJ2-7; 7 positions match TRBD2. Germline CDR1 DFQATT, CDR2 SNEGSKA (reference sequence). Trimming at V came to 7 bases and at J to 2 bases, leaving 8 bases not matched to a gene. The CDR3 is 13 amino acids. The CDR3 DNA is TGCAGTGGTAGGAGCGGGGAGACCTACGAGCAGTACGTC. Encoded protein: CSGRSGETYEQYV.

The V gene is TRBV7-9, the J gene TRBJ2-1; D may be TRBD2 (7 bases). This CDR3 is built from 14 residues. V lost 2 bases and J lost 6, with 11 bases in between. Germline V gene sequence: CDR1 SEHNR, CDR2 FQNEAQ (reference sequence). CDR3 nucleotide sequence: TGTGCCAGCAGCTTATACAGGGAGGGCAATGAGCAGTTCTTC. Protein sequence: CASSLYREGNEQFF.

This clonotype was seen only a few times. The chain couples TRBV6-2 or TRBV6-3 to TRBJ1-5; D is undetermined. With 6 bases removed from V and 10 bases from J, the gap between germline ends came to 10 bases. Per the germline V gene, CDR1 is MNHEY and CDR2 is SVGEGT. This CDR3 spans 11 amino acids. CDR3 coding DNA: TGTGCCAGCAGCCCCTTCGATCCCCAGCATTTT. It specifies CASSPFDPQHF.

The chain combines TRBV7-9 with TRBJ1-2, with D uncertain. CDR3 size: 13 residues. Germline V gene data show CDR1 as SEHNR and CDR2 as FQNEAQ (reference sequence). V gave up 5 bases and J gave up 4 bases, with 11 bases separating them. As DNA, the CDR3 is TGTGCCAGCAGCCCTACTGAGGGCTATGGCTACACCTTC. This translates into CASSPTEGYGYTF.

CDR3 nucleotide sequence: TGTGCCAGCGAGGGGACAGGGCGGAGGAGGAATGAGCAGTTCTTC. This codes for CASEGTGRRRNEQFF. The chain joins TRBV6-8 to TRBJ2-1, with 9 bases identical to TRBD1. The CDR3 runs to 15 residues. Trimming at V came to 8 bases and at J to 7 bases, leaving 12 bases not matched to a gene. CDR1 and CDR2 from the germline V gene are MNHGY and SAAAGT.

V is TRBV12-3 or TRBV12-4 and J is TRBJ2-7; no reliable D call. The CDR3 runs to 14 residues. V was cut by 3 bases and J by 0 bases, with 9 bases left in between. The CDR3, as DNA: TGTGCCAGCAGTTTGAAACGGAGCTCCTACGAGCAGTACTTC. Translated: CASSLKRSSYEQYF.

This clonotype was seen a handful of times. In DNA, the CDR3 is TGTGCCAGTAGACTCGACAGGGGGCCATTATCCACAGATACGCAGTATTTT. Translation: CASRLDRGPLSTDTQYF. The gene calls are TRBV19 and TRBJ2-3; 10 bases fit TRBD1. The length of the CDR3 is 17 residues. In germline, CDR1 is LNHDA, CDR2 SQIVND (reference sequence). The trim removed 6 bases at V and 2 bases at J, leaving 11 bases unmatched. The variable domain in full, completed from reference TRBV19 and TRBJ2-3, reads DGGITQSPKYLFRKEGQNVTLSCEQNLNHDAMYWYRQDPGQGLRLIYYSQIVNDFQKGDIAEGYSVSREKKESFPLTVTSAQKNPTAFYLCASRLDRGPLSTDTQYFGPGTRLTVL.

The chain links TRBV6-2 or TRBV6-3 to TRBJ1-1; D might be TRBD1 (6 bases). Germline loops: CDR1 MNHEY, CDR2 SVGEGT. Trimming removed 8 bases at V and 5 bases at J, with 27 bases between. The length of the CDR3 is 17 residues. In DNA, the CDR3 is TGTGCCAGCGCATACCCAAGGTCAGACAGGCTGGGGACTGAAGCTTTCTTT. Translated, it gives CASAYPRSDRLGTEAFF.

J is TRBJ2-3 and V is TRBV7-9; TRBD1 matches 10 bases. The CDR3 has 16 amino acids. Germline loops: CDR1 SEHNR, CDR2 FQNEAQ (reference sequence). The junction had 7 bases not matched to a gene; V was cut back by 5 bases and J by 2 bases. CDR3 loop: CASSPRTGGNTDTQYF. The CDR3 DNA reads TGTGCCAGCAGCCCACGGACAGGGGGTAACACAGATACGCAGTATTTT.

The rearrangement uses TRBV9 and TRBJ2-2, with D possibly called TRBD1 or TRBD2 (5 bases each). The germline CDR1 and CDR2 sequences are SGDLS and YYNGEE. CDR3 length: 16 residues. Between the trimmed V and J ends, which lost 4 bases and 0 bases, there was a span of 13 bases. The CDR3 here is CASSPGWGTNTGELFF. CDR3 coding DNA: TGTGCCAGCAGCCCCGGATGGGGGACGAACACCGGGGAGCTGTTTTTT.

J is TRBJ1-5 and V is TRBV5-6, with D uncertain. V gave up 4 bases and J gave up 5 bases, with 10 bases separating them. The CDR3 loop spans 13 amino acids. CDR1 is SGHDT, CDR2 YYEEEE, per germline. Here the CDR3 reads CASSPGGYQPQHF. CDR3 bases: TGTGCCAGCAGCCCCGGAGGGTATCAGCCCCAGCATTTT.

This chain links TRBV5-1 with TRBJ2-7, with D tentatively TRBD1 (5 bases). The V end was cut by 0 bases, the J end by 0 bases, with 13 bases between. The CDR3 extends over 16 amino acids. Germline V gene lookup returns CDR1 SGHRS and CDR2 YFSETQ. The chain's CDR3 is CASSLVPADSSYEQYF. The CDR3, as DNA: TGCGCCAGCAGCTTGGTCCCCGCCGACAGCTCCTACGAGCAGTACTTC.

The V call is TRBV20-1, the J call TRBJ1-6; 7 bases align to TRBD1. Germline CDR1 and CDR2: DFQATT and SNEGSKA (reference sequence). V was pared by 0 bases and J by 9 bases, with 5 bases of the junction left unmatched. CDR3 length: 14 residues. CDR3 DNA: TGCAGTGCTAGAGATTACAGGGGATCTTCACCCCTCCACTTT. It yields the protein CSARDYRGSSPLHF.

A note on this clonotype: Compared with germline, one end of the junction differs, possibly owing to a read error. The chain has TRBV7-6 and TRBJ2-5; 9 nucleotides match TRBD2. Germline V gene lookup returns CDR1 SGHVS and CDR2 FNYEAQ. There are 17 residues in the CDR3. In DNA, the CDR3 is TGTGCTAGCAGCTTAGGTCTAGCGGGGCCGTACCAAGAGACCCAGTACTTC. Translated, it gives CASSLGLAGPYQETQYF.

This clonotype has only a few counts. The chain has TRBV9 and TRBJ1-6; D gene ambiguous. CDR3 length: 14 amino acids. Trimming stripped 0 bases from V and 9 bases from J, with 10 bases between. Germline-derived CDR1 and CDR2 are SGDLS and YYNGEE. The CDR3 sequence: CASSVEDFRSPLHF. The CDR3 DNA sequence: TGTGCCAGCAGCGTAGAGGACTTTCGTTCACCCCTCCACTTT.

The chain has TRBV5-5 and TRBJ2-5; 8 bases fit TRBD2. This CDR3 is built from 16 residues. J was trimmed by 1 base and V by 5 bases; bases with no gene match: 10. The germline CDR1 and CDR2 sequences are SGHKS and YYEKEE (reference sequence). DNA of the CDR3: TGTGCCAGCAGTTGGCGGGGGGCGATACCCCAAGAGACCCAGTACTTC. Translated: CASSWRGAIPQETQYF.